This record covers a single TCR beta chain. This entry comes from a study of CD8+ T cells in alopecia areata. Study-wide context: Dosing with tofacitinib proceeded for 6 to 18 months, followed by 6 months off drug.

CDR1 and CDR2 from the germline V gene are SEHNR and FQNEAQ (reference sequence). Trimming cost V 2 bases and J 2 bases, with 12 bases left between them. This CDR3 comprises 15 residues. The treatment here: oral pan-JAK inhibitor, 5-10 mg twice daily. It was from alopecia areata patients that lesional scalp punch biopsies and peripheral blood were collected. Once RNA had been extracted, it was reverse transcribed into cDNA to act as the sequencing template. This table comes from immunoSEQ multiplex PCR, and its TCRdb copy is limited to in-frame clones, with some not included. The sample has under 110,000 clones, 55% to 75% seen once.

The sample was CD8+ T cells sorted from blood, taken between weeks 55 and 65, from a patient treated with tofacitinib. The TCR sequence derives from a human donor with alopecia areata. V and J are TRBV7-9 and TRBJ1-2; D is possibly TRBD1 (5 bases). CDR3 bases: TGTGCCAGCAGCTTATCAGGGTTGTCGAACTATGGCTACACCTTC. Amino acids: CASSLSGLSNYGYTF.